This paragraph reports one TCR beta chain. These data originate in a study of cytomegalovirus exposure and HLA in healthy donors. Study summary: Among 398 genotyped donors, 80% to 90% fell in the Caucasian-associated ancestry cluster.

The primer mix had 60 Vbeta and 13 Jbeta primers. Sequenced by immunoSEQ multiplex PCR; TCRdb stores in-frame clones only, minus some. The sample contains 35,000 to 40,000 clones, 90% to 95% of which appear only once. This CDR3 region has 15 residues. The V and J ends lost 5 bases and 0 bases respectively, with 14 bases between them. CDR1 SGHAT and CDR2 FQNNGV come from the germline V gene. The sequenced sample was PBMCs. This chain links TRBV11-2 with TRBJ2-7; D gene ambiguous. This receptor was obtained from a woman aged 18-30 years in good health and CMV-seronegative. The CDR3 nucleotides are TGTGCCAGCAGCGGTCGCGGTCAAAACTCCTACGAGCAGTACTTC. Translation gives CASSGRGQNSYEQYF.